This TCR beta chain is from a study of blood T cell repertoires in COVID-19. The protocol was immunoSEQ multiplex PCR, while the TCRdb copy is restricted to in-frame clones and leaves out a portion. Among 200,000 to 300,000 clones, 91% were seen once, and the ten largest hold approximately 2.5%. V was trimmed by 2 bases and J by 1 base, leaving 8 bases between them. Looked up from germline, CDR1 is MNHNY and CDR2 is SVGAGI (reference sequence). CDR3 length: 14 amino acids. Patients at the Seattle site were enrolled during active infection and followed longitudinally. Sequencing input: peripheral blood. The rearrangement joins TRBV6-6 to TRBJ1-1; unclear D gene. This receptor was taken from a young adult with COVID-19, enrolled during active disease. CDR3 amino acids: CASSYTDGNTEAFF. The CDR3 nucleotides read TGTGCCAGCAGTTACACAGACGGGAACACTGAAGCTTTCTTT.